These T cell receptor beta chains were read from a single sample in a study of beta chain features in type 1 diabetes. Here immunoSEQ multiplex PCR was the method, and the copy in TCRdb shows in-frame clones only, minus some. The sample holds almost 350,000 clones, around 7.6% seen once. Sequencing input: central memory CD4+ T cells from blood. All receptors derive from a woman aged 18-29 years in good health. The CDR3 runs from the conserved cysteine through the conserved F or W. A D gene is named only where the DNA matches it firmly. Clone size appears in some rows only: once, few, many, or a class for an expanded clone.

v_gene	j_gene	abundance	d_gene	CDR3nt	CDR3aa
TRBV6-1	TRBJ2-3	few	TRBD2	TGTGCCAGCAGAGGGACTAGCGGACCAGATACGCAGTATTTT	CASRGTSGPDTQYF
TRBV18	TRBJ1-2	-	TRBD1	TGTGCCAGCTCACCAGGGACAGGGGGCTCTAGCTATGGCTACACCTTC	CASSPGTGGSSYGYTF
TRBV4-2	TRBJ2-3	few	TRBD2	TGTGCCAGCAGCGTAGGGACTAGCGGGGATCCTAGCACAGATACGCAGTATTTT	CASSVGTSGDPSTDTQYF
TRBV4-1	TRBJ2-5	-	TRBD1	TGCGCCAGCAGCCAAGATTTTCCCGGGACAGGGAGTACCCAGTACTTC	CASSQDFPGTGSTQYF
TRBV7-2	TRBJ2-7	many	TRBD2	TGTGCCAGCAGCCCCGGGCGGGAGTTCCACGAGCAGTACTTC	CASSPGREFHEQYF
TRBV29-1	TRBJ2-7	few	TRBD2	TGCAGCGTATCTAGCGGGTTGTCCTACGAGCAGTACTTC	CSVSSGLSYEQYF
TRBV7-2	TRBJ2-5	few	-	TGTGCCAGCAGCATGACTAGTACGGAGACCCAGTACTTC	CASSMTSTETQYF
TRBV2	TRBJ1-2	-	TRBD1	TGTGCCAGCAGTGCAGGGGGCTTGGGTGGCTACACCTTC	CASSAGGLGGYTF
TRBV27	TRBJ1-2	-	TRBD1	TGTGCCAGCAGTTTGCGTTCGACAGGGACCGTCTATGGCTACACCTTC	CASSLRSTGTVYGYTF
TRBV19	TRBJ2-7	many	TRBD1	TGTGCCAGCCGGGACAGATTGACCTACGAGCAGTACTTC	CASRDRLTYEQYF
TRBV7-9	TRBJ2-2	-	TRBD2	TGTGCCAGCAGCCCCGGGACTAGCGGTACCGGGGAGCTGTTTTTT	CASSPGTSGTGELFF
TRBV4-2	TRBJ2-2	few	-	TGTGCCAGCAGCCAAACCTACTCCGGGGAGCTGTTTTTT	CASSQTYSGELFF
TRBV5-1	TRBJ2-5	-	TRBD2	TGCGCCAGCAGCTTGGCCCCAGCGGGAGGAAAAGAGACCCAGTACTTC	CASSLAPAGGKETQYF
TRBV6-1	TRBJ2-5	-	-	TGTGCCAGCAGTGATTACCCGGGAAAGCCTACTCAAGAGACCCAGTACTTC	CASSDYPGKPTQETQYF
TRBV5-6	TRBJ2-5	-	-	TGTGCCAGCAGCTTGGTTGAGTGGAGTCAAGAGACCCAGTACTTC	CASSLVEWSQETQYF
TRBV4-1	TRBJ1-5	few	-	TGCGCCAGCAGTCCCCAGGGAAATCAGCCCCAGCATTTT	CASSPQGNQPQHF
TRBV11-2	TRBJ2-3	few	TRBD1	TGTGCCAGCAGCCGGGGACAGATCCATACAGATACGCAGTATTTT	CASSRGQIHTDTQYF
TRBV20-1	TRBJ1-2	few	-	TGCAGTGCGTCCAGGGACGGTGGCTACACCTTC	CSASRDGGYTF
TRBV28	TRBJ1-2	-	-	TGTGCCAGCAGACCCACCGGGACCCGAGGACATGGCTACACCTTC	CASRPTGTRGHGYTF
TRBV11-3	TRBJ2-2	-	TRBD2	TGTGCCAGCAGTCCGGGACTAGTGGCCGGGGAGCTGTTTTTT	CASSPGLVAGELFF
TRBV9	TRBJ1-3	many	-	TGTGCCAGCAGCGTAGATGCGGGTATGGTCACCATATATTTT	CASSVDAGMVTIYF
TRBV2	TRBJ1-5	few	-	TGTGCCAGCAGTGCCGACAGAAACTATCAGCCCCAGCATTTT	CASSADRNYQPQHF
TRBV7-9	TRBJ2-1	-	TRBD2	TGTGCCAGCAGCGGACTAGCAGGGGAAACCCATGAGCAGTTCTTC	CASSGLAGETHEQFF
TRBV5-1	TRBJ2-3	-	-	TGCGCCAGCTCGGACTGGTTCACAGATACGCAGTATTTT	CASSDWFTDTQYF
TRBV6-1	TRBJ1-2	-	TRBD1	TGTGCCAGCAGTGAAGCGGGTTGGGCAGGGGGCCACACCTTC	CASSEAGWAGGHTF
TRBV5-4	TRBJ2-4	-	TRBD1	TGTGCCAGCAACCTGGACAGGCGTAGAAACATTCAGTACTTC	CASNLDRRRNIQYF
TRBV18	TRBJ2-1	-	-	TGTGCCAGCTCACCAGGCCAACGGCTCAGGGGACATGAGCAGTTCTTC	CASSPGQRLRGHEQFF
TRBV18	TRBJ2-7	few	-	TGTGCCAGCTCACCGGCGGGACAGGGACTAGGGGAGCAGTACTTC	CASSPAGQGLGEQYF
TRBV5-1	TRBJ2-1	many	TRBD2	TGCGCCAGCAGCTTGGTTCTAGCGGGATCGGGTGAGCAGTTCTTC	CASSLVLAGSGEQFF
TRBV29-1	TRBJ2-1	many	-	TGCAGCGTTGAGATGGAGTTCAAGCGGTTCTTC	CSVEMEFKRFF
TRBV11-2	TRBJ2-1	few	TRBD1	TGTGCCAGCAGGCAGACAGGGGGCGGTGAGCAGTTCTTC	CASRQTGGGEQFF
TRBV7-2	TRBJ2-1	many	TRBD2	TGTGCCAGCACCCTGACTAGCGGGGTCCGTGAGCAGTTCTTC	CASTLTSGVREQFF
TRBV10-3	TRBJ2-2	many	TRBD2	TGTGCCTCCCTGAACCGGGAGGCGGACACCGGGGAGCTGTTTTTT	CASLNREADTGELFF
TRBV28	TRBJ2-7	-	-	TGTGCCAGCAGTTTTAATGTTGGCGAGCAGTACTTC	CASSFNVGEQYF
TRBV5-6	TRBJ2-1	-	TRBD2	TGTGCCAGCAGCCCAGACCCGGGACTAGCGGGCAATGAGCAGTTCTTC	CASSPDPGLAGNEQFF
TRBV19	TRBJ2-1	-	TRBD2	TGTGCCAGTAGTATAGATAAAAGCGGGAGCTACAATGAGCAGTTCTTC	CASSIDKSGSYNEQFF
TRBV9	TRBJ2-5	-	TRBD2	TGTGCCAGCAGCCCAGGGGGACTAGCGGGATTGGAGACCCAGTACTTC	CASSPGGLAGLETQYF
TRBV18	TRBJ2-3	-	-	TGTGCCAGCTCACCAGCAACCACAGATACGCAGTATTTT	CASSPATTDTQYF
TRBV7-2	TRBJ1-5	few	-	TGTGCCAGCAGCTTAGTTCAAGGGAACAATCAGCCCCAGCATTTT	CASSLVQGNNQPQHF
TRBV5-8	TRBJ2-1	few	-	TGTGCCAGCAGCTTAGGCGGTACCTCAGGGCCCTGGCACAATGAGCAGTTCTTC	CASSLGGTSGPWHNEQFF
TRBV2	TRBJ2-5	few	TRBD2	TGTGCCAGCAGCTGGGGACTAGCGGGAGGGGAGACCCAGTACTTC	CASSWGLAGGETQYF
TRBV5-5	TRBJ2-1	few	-	TGTGCCAGCAGCATAGGGGGAAGCTCCTACAATGAGCAGTTCTTC	CASSIGGSSYNEQFF
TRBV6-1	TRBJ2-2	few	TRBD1	TGTGCCAGCAGAAGGGACAGACGGAACACCGGGGAGCTGTTTTTT	CASRRDRRNTGELFF